Listed here are 5 T cell receptor beta chains from one sample, sequenced in a study of CD8+ T cells in alopecia areata. Once RNA had been extracted, it was reverse transcribed into cDNA to act as the sequencing template. Method: immunoSEQ multiplex PCR; TCRdb's copy keeps in-frame clones and lacks some. The sample contains some 99,000 clones, about 45% of which appear only once. The sequencing input was CD4+ T cells sorted from blood. The receptor source for this set is a human donor with alopecia areata.

This chain uses TRBV25-1 with TRBJ1-4; D remains unclear. V was clipped by 8 bases and J by 8 bases, with 12 bases between them. CDR1 is MGHDK and CDR2 is SYGVNS in the germline V gene. CDR3 length: 12 residues. As DNA, the CDR3 is TGTGCCAGCGAAAATGTTTACGAAAAACTGTTTTTT. Its translation: CASENVYEKLFF.

This chain links TRBV14 with TRBJ1-1; no clear D. The CDR3 spans 13 residues. Trimming removed 2 bases from V and 12 bases from J, with 16 bases in between. Germline-derived CDR1 and CDR2 are SGHDN and FVKESK. DNA for the CDR3: TGTGCCAGCAGCCAATCATTGGGAGGGTCCCCTTTCTTT. Its protein product is CASSQSLGGSPFF.

V and J are TRBV7-2 and TRBJ2-7; tentatively, D is TRBD1 or TRBD2 (5 bases each). The germline V gene has CDR1 SGHTA and CDR2 FQGNSA. Deletions cut 5 bases from V and 6 bases from J, with 17 bases between. This CDR3 is built from 14 residues. For the CDR3, the DNA is TGTGCCAGCAGCACCCGGGACCCTCCGACCGAGCAGTACTTC. Translating it yields CASSTRDPPTEQYF. The full variable domain, rest sourced from reference TRBV7-2 and TRBJ2-7, is GAGVSQSPSNKVTEKGKDVELRCDPISGHTALYWYRQSLGQGLEFLIYFQGNSAPDKSGLPSDRFSAERTGGSVSTLTIQRTQQEDSAVYLCASSTRDPPTEQYFGPGTRLTVT.

This clone was seen a handful of times. The chain couples TRBV29-1 to TRBJ2-5; the D is unclear. V lost 7 bases and J lost 1, with 16 bases in between. CDR1 and CDR2 (germline): SQVTM, ANQGSEA. CDR3 length: 14 residues. The CDR3 sequence is CSGIPSVAQETQYF. CDR3 DNA sequence: TGCAGCGGAATTCCTTCCGTTGCCCAAGAGACCCAGTACTTC. Looking up the rest from reference TRBV29-1 and TRBJ2-5 gives the full variable domain: SAVISQKPSRDICQRGTSLTIQCQVDSQVTMMFWYRQQPGQSLTLIATANQGSEATYESGFVIDKFPISRPNLTFSTLTVSNMSPEDSSIYLCSGIPSVAQETQYFGPGTRLLVL.

The chain is built from TRBV5-1 and TRBJ2-7, with D tentatively TRBD1 (6 bases). The CDR3 sequence is 16 residues long. Trimming left V 4 bases short and J 2 bases short, with 19 bases between. In germline, CDR1 is SGHRS, CDR2 YFSETQ. Written as DNA, the CDR3 is TGCGCCAGCAGCCTATCCGGAAGGGGACAAGCCTACGAGCAGTACTTC. Amino acid sequence: CASSLSGRGQAYEQYF.